This T cell receptor (beta chain) was sequenced in a study of blood T cell repertoires in COVID-19 (dated by TCRdb to about 2020). Background for the entire study: The collaborator samples originated in the United States, Italy and Spain and spanned the acute and convalescent phases of COVID-19. The material from the prospective study consisted of cDNA or gDNA derived from T cells, B-cell-depleted T cells, or PBMCs. Deeply sampled blood TCRbeta repertoires from subjects exposed to, actively infected with, or recovered from COVID-19 were included in the dataset. The repertoires were made available in a free public database intended to serve as a resource for research on the immune response to SARS-CoV-2. Samples were obtained from the ongoing ImmuneRACE study (first 160 participants) and from approximately 1,200 subjects provided by 6 global collaborators. Sample metadata almost always included a de-identified subject ID, COVID-19 status, age in years and sex. Where available, HLA class I and class II types were taken from metadata supplied by the sample provider and were not determined by assay-based typing.

V drops 3 bases and J drops 5 bases, leaving 9 bases in between. The CDR3, cysteine through phenylalanine, is 12 amino acids long. CDR3 DNA is the only sequence kept; it has 36 bases, read in frame from the first base. The germline V gene (reference sequence) provides CDR1 DFQATT and CDR2 SNEGSKA. Collaborating institutions collected whole blood in K2EDTA tubes following their own protocols. For TCRbeta analysis, collaborators shipped samples as frozen whole blood, isolated PBMCs, or DNA extracted from either of those sample types. Results and caveats for the whole study, not just this receptor: How much clinical and demographic metadata was included differed by source and by participant, and the metadata was provided uncurated.

TCRbeta CDR3 regions were amplified from genomic DNA using the immunoSEQ Assay, a bias-controlled multiplex PCR. The study's own analysis went as follows. The number of nucleated cells in each sample was estimated by amplification of reference gene primers within the assay. To quantify the absolute abundance of each unique TCRbeta CDR3 rearrangement, sequence reads were collapsed and filtered. For each sample, productive Simpson clonality was calculated by taking the square root of Simpson's diversity index across productive rearrangements. This is the immuneACCESS table as TCRdb keeps it, with only in-frame sequences that have V and J called. A part of the clones is gone; compared with another copy, unresolved V genes explain less than half, and the rest is unexplained. The D gene and trimming were derived from the DNA, and the V and J assignments and clone size from that table. The sample includes some 90,000 clones, with approximately 84% observed a single time. In total, the top ten clones hold roughly 4.4% of the sample.

Turning to this clone: There is no known antigen for this receptor. No base qualities exist here, and no much larger clone lies one base off it.

The specimen was peripheral blood. This TCR derives from a man aged 55 to 70 with acute or convalescent COVID-19. The sequence joins TRBV20-1 to TRBJ2-3; TRBD1 is perhaps the D gene, given 6 matching bases. The DNA reads as follows: TGCAGTGCTAGTCCAGGGGTAGATACGCAGTATTTT. Its translation is CSASPGVDTQYF.